These T cell receptor beta chains were read from a single sample in a study of T cell repertoires in cytomegalovirus infection. TCRdb called the reads again in MiXCR, with one record for every CDR3 protein. Of 200,000 to 300,000 distinct CDR3 sequences listed, roughly 13% are singletons. Sequencing was done on a sample of PBMCs. Receptors were obtained from a human donor in good health (CMV status not recorded). Some clones in this sample may be carry-over from other donors' samples. CDR3s include the opening cysteine and the closing phenylalanine or tryptophan. The order of the fields is V gene, clone size, J gene, D gene, CDR3 protein, CDR3 DNA. The D gene is left open where the match is weak. The size entry is marked missing in some rows and otherwise reads once, few, many or a size class.

TRBV7-9	few	TRBJ2-1	TRBD1	CASSPHRGEAYTEQFF	TGTGCCAGCAGTCCCCACAGGGGGGAAGCGTACACTGAGCAGTTCTTC
TRBV29-1	NA	TRBJ2-7	TRBD2	CSAGTSMTYEQYF	TGCAGTGCCGGGACTAGCATGACCTACGAGCAGTACTTC
TRBV7-6	NA	TRBJ2-5	NA	CASSFTAQETQYF	TGTGCTAGCAGCTTCACTGCCCAAGAGACCCAGTACTTC
TRBV4-1	NA	TRBJ2-5	NA	CASSQRDGQETQYF	TGCGCCAGCAGCCAACGGGACGGCCAAGAGACCCAGTACTTC
TRBV7-3	many	TRBJ2-5	NA	CASSRPAETQYF	TGTGCCAGCAGCCGCCCAGCCGAGACCCAGTACTTC
TRBV11-2	many	TRBJ1-6	NA	CASSLTRTSNSPLHF	TGTGCCAGCAGCTTAACGAGGACCTCTAATTCACCCCTCCACTTT
TRBV7-2	few	TRBJ2-5	TRBD1	CASSTDRGRQTQYF	TGTGCCAGCAGCACGGACAGGGGGAGACAGACCCAGTACTTC
TRBV20-1	NA	TRBJ2-5	NA	CSASLSQGGETQYF	TGCAGTGCTAGCCTCTCTCAGGGGGGGGAGACCCAGTACTTC
TRBV7-8	many	TRBJ2-3	TRBD1	CASSSDPFGTGFQDTQYF	TGTGCCAGCAGCTCAGACCCATTTGGGACAGGGTTTCAAGATACGCAGTATTTT
TRBV5-1	few	TRBJ1-2	TRBD1	CASSWDGQAIYGYTF	TGCGCCAGCAGCTGGGACGGACAGGCAATCTATGGCTACACCTTC
TRBV7-6	many	TRBJ2-1	TRBD2	CASSLVVSSGTRSYNEQFF	TGTGCCAGCAGCTTAGTAGTTTCTAGCGGGACGCGCTCCTACAATGAGCAGTTCTTC
TRBV5-4	NA	TRBJ1-1	NA	CATKPLQGMNTEAFF	TGTGCCACCAAGCCGTTACAGGGAATGAACACTGAAGCTTTCTTT
TRBV20-1	few	TRBJ1-1	TRBD1	CSARSPGGIAEAFF	TGCAGTGCTAGAAGCCCAGGGGGGATCGCTGAAGCTTTCTTT
TRBV29-1	few	TRBJ2-1	NA	CSVALGPHNEQFF	TGCAGCGTTGCTTTGGGGCCCCACAATGAGCAGTTCTTC
TRBV20-1	NA	TRBJ2-7	TRBD1	CSATPAPGQGNEQYF	TGCAGTGCTACTCCCGCACCGGGACAGGGAAACGAGCAGTACTTC
TRBV28	many	TRBJ2-6	NA	CASSLLAPSYGANVLTF	TGTGCCAGCAGTTTATTGGCCCCGTCTTATGGGGCCAACGTCCTGACTTTC
TRBV6-2/TRBV6-3	many	TRBJ1-2	NA	CASTPSGSNYGYTF	TGTGCCAGCACCCCATCAGGGTCGAACTATGGCTACACCTTC
TRBV20-1	few	TRBJ2-4	NA	CSAYFRGIQYF	TGCAGTGCTTATTTCCGGGGCATTCAGTACTTC
TRBV28	NA	TRBJ2-7	NA	CASSWGGVSYEQYF	TGTGCCAGCAGTTGGGGAGGAGTCTCCTACGAGCAGTACTTC
TRBV10-3	few	TRBJ2-1	TRBD2	CAIRGLAGPFNEQFF	TGTGCCATCAGGGGACTAGCGGGACCTTTCAATGAGCAGTTCTTC
TRBV14	NA	TRBJ2-2	NA	CASSQDWILGKTNTGELFF	TGTGCCAGCAGCCAAGACTGGATCTTGGGGAAGACGAACACCGGGGAGCTGTTTTTT
TRBV12-3/TRBV12-4	NA	TRBJ2-1	NA	CASSPGTLKEQFF	TGTGCCAGCAGTCCCGGGACTCTTAAAGAGCAGTTCTTC
TRBV4-1	NA	TRBJ1-1	NA	CASSHPGGENTEAFF	TGCGCCAGCAGCCACCCCGGGGGGGAGAACACTGAAGCTTTCTTT
TRBV19	NA	TRBJ2-7	NA	CASTPIGIYEQYF	TGTGCCAGTACCCCCATTGGGATTTACGAGCAGTACTTC
TRBV7-3	many	TRBJ1-2	NA	CASSPDAGSFYGYTF	TGTGCCAGCAGCCCAGACGCGGGGAGCTTCTATGGCTACACCTTC
TRBV12-3/TRBV12-4	many	TRBJ2-7	NA	CASSLLGRTEQYF	TGTGCCAGCAGCCTCCTGGGACGAACGGAGCAGTACTTC
TRBV6-6	NA	TRBJ2-1	TRBD1	CASSYSNRLTGNNEQFF	TGTGCCAGCAGTTACTCGAATCGATTGACAGGGAACAATGAGCAGTTCTTC
TRBV7-2	many	TRBJ2-7	NA	CASSLEADPTYEQYF	TGTGCCAGCAGCTTAGAGGCGGATCCGACCTACGAGCAGTACTTC
TRBV7-8	NA	TRBJ2-5	NA	CASSRDALQGETQYF	TGTGCCAGCAGCAGGGACGCCCTCCAGGGGGAGACCCAGTACTTC
TRBV4-3	NA	TRBJ1-5	NA	CASSQVLFSNQPQHF	TGCGCCAGCAGCCAAGTGCTTTTTAGCAATCAGCCCCAGCATTTT
TRBV19	NA	TRBJ1-1	NA	CASSLGQIMNTEAFF	TGTGCCAGTAGTCTCGGGCAGATCATGAACACTGAAGCTTTCTTT
TRBV6-6	NA	TRBJ1-5	NA	CASNKGGEGNQPQHF	TGTGCCAGCAACAAAGGGGGGGAGGGCAATCAGCCCCAGCATTTT
TRBV6-7	few	TRBJ2-3	NA	CASSYAWHPSTDTQYF	TGTGCCAGCAGTTACGCCTGGCATCCTAGCACAGATACGCAGTATTTT
TRBV18	NA	TRBJ2-7	NA	CASSSVLSYEQYF	TGTGCCAGCTCTAGCGTTTTATCCTACGAGCAGTACTTC